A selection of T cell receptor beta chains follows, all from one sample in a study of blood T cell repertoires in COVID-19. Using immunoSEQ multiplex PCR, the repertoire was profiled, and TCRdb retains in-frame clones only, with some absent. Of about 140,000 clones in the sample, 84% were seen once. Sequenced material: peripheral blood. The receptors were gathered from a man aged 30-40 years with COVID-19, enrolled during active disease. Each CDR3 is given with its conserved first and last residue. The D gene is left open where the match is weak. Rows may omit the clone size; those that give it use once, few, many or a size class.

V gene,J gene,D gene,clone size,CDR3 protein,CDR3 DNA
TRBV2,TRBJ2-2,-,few,CASSARVTGELFF,TGTGCCAGCAGTGCAAGAGTAACCGGGGAGCTGTTTTTT
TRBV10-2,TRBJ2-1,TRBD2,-,CASSESLAGGPGEQFF,TGCGCCAGCAGTGAGTCGCTAGCGGGAGGGCCAGGCGAGCAGTTCTTC
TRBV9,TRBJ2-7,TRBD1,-,CASSATGSPHEQYF,TGTGCCAGCAGCGCGACAGGGAGCCCCCACGAGCAGTACTTC
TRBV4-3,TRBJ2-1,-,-,CASSQEEASAHEQFF,TGCGCCAGCAGCCAAGAGGAGGCTAGCGCCCATGAGCAGTTCTTC
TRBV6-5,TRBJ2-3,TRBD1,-,CASRGRGQTDTQYF,TGTGCCAGTCGAGGCAGGGGGCAAACAGATACGCAGTATTTT
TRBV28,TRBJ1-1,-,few,CASSLLPTEAFF,TGTGCCAGCAGTCTTCTCCCCACTGAAGCTTTCTTT
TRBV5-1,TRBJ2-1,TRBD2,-,CASSFELAGGGQFF,TGCGCCAGCAGCTTCGAACTAGCGGGAGGAGGGCAGTTCTTC
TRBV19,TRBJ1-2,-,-,CASSISGRGLYGYTF,TGTGCCAGTAGTATTTCGGGACGGGGACTCTATGGCTACACCTTC
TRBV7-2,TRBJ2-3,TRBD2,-,CASSPRTSGFPDTQYF,TGTGCCAGCAGCCCGCGGACTAGCGGGTTCCCGGATACGCAGTATTTT
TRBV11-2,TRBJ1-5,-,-,CASSLTGEGSQPQHF,TGTGCCAGCAGCTTAACGGGGGAAGGTAGTCAGCCCCAGCATTTT
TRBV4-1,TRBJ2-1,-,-,CASSQEWGEYNEQFF,TGCGCCAGCAGCCAAGAGTGGGGGGAATACAATGAGCAGTTCTTC
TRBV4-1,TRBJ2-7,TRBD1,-,CASSRSYVTGAYEQYF,TGCGCCAGCAGCCGATCCTATGTGACAGGGGCCTACGAGCAGTACTTC
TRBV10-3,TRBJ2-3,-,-,CAISEKEGITTDTQYF,TGTGCCATCAGTGAGAAGGAGGGTATAACGACAGATACGCAGTATTTT
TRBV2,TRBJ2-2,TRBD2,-,CASSTSGRAVGELFF,TGTGCCAGTTCGACTAGCGGGAGGGCCGTTGGGGAGCTGTTTTTT
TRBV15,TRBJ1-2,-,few,CATSRAGNYGYTF,TGTGCCACCAGCAGAGCAGGAAACTATGGCTACACCTTC
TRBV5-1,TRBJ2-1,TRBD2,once,CASWPSGRANEQFF,TGCGCCAGCTGGCCTAGCGGGAGGGCCAATGAGCAGTTCTTC
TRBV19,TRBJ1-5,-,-,CASSIVIYQPQHF,TGTGCCAGTAGTATAGTTATTTATCAGCCCCAGCATTTT
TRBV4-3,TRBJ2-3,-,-,CASSQGAVADTQYF,TGCGCCAGCAGCCAGGGAGCGGTAGCAGATACGCAGTATTTT
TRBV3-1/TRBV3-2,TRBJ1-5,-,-,CASSQGAPQPQHF,TGTGCCAGCAGCCAAGGGGCACCTCAGCCCCAGCATTTT
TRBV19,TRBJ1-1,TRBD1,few,CASSNAGTGAFF,TGTGCCAGTAGTAACGCCGGGACAGGGGCTTTCTTT
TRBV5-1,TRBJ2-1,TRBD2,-,CASSLGGSGNEQFF,TGCGCCAGCAGCTTGGGTGGTAGCGGGAATGAGCAGTTCTTC
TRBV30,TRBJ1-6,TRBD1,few,CAIQGQGGSPLHF,TGTGCCATACAAGGACAGGGAGGCTCACCCCTCCACTTT
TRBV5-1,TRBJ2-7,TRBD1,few,CASSTGGHHEQYF,TGCGCCAGCAGCACAGGGGGCCACCACGAGCAGTACTTC
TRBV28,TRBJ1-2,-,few,CASSPFQDNGYTF,TGTGCCAGCAGCCCCTTCCAGGATAATGGCTACACCTTC
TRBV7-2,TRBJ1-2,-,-,CASSYTGGRRGYTF,TGTGCCAGCAGTTATACCGGCGGTCGGAGGGGCTACACCTTC
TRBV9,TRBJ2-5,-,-,CASSPGQQETQYF,TGTGCCAGCAGCCCCGGACAGCAAGAGACCCAGTACTTC